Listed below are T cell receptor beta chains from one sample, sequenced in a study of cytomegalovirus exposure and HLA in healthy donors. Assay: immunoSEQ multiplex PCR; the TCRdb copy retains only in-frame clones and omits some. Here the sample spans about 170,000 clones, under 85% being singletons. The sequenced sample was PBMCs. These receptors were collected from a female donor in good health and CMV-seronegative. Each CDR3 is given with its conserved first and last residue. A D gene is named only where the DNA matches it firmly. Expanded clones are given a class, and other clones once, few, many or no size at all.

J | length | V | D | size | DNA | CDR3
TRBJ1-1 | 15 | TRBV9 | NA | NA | TGTGCCAGCAGCCCCTTAGGACAGATAGAATCTGAAGCTTTCTTT | CASSPLGQIESEAFF
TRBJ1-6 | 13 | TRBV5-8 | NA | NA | TGTGCCAGCAGCCGGGGGTCGGGTTCACCCCTCCACTTT | CASSRGSGSPLHF
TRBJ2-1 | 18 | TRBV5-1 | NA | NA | TGCGCCAGCAGCTTGTCGGTGTTGGGGCACGTCTCCTACAATGAGCAGTTCTTC | CASSLSVLGHVSYNEQFF
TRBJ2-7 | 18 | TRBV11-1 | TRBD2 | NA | TGTGCCAGCAGCTCTACCCCTCCCGGACTAGCGGGAGGCTACGAGCAGTACTTC | CASSSTPPGLAGGYEQYF
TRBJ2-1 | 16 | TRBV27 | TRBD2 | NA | TGTGCCAGCAGTCCCCGCCTAGCGGGAGTAGGCAATGAGCAGTTCTTC | CASSPRLAGVGNEQFF
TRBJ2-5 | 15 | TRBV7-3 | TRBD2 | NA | TGTGCCAGCAGCACCGCTAGCGGGGGGGAAGAGACCCAGTACTTC | CASSTASGGEETQYF
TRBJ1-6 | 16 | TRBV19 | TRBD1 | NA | TGTGCCAGTAGTCTCGGGACAGACTCCTATAATTCACCCCTCCACTTT | CASSLGTDSYNSPLHF
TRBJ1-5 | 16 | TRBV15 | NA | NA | TGTGCCACCAGCAGAGATAAGGGACAATGGGATCAGCCCCAGCATTTT | CATSRDKGQWDQPQHF
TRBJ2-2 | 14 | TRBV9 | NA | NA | TGTGCCAGCAGCCTTCGGACTCTGGCCGGGGAGCTGTTTTTT | CASSLRTLAGELFF
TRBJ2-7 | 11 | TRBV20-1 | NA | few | TGCAGTGCGACATTGGTCTACGAGCAGTACTTC | CSATLVYEQYF
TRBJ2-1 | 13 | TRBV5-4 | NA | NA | TGTGCCAGCAGCTTGAGTATGCAGGGTGAGCAGTTCTTC | CASSLSMQGEQFF
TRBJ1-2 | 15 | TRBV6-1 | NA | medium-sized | TGTGCCAGCAGTGAGGGAGCAGCCAAACCTTATGGCTACACCTTC | CASSEGAAKPYGYTF
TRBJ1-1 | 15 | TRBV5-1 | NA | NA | TGCGCCAGCAGCTTTGGTCAGGGAGGGGAGACTGAAGCTTTCTTT | CASSFGQGGETEAFF
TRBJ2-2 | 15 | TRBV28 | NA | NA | TGTGCCAGCAGTTTATGGACTCTCAACACCGGGGAGCTGTTTTTT | CASSLWTLNTGELFF
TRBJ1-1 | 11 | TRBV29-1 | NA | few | TGCAGCGTTGTGGGGGCCCCTGAAGCTTTCTTT | CSVVGAPEAFF
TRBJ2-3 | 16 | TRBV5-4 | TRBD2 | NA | TGTGCCAGCAGCTTGGCTGGGACTAGTCGGGCAGATACGCAGTATTTT | CASSLAGTSRADTQYF
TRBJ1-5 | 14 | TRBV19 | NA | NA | TGTGCCAGTAGTATAGCAGGGAACAATCAGCCCCAGCATTTT | CASSIAGNNQPQHF
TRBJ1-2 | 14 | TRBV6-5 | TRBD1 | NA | TGTGCCAGCAGACCTCCGGGACAGGGGTTCGGCTACACCTTC | CASRPPGQGFGYTF
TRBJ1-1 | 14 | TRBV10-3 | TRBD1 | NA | TGTGCCATCAGTAACAGGGGGGGAGACACTGAAGCTTTCTTT | CAISNRGGDTEAFF
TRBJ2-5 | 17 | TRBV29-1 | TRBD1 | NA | TGCAGCGTTGAAGAGGTTTGGGGACAGGAGCTCCAAGAGACCCAGTACTTC | CSVEEVWGQELQETQYF
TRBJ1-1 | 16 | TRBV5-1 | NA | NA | TGCGCCAGCAGCTTGGACTTGAGGATAGAGAACACTGAAGCTTTCTTT | CASSLDLRIENTEAFF
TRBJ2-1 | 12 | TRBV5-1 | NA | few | TGCGCCAGCAGCTTCGACTCATTGGAGCAGTTCTTC | CASSFDSLEQFF
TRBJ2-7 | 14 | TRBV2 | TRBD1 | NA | TGTGCCAGCAAACAGGGGGACTGGGGCTACGAGCAGTACTTC | CASKQGDWGYEQYF
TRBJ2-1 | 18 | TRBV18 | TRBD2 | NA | TGTGCCAGCTCACCCGTGGACTACCTAGCGGGAGATAGAAATGAGCAGTTCTTC | CASSPVDYLAGDRNEQFF
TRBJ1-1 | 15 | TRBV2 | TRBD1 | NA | TGTGCCAGCACCCGAAGGACAGGGACGGACACTGAAGCTTTCTTT | CASTRRTGTDTEAFF
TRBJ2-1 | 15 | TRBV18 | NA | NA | TGTGCCAGCTCGTCCGACACCCGCGGGCTCGGTGAGCAGTTCTTC | CASSSDTRGLGEQFF
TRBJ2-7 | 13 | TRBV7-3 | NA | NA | TGTGCCAGCAGCACCTCGACTAGTATTGAGCAGTACTTC | CASSTSTSIEQYF
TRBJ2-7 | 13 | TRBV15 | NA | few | TGTGCCACCAGCAGGGGCCCTTATTACGAGCAGTACTTC | CATSRGPYYEQYF
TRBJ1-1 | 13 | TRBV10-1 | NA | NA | TGCGCCAGCAGTCAGAACAGAGACACTGAAGCTTTCTTT | CASSQNRDTEAFF
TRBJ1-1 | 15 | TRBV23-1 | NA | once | TGCGCCAGCAGTCAATCAGGGGGGGGGAACACTGAAGCTTTCTTT | CASSQSGGGNTEAFF
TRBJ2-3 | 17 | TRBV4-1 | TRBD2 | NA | TGCGCCAGCAGCCGGGGGGTTAGCGGGGGGGCCACAGATACGCAGTATTTT | CASSRGVSGGATDTQYF
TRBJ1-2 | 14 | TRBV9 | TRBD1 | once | TGTGCCAGCAGCCCCGGGACAGGTTTCTATGGCTACACCTTC | CASSPGTGFYGYTF
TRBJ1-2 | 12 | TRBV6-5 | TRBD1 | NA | TGTGCCAGCACCGGCCAGGGGGCCGGCTACACCTTC | CASTGQGAGYTF
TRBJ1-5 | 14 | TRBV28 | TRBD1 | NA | TGTGCCAGCAGTATACAGGGGATAGATCAGCCCCAGCATTTT | CASSIQGIDQPQHF
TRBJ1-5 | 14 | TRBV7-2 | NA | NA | TGTGCCAGCACCCTAAGGGGTCAGAATCAGCCCCAGCATTTT | CASTLRGQNQPQHF
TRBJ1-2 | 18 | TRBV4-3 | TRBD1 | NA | TGCGCCAGCAGCCAAGATGTCGGGACAGGGGGCGGCGGCTATGGCTACACCTTC | CASSQDVGTGGGGYGYTF
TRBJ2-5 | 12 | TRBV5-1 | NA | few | TGCGCCAGCAGCTTGCTACAAGAGACCCAGTACTTC | CASSLLQETQYF
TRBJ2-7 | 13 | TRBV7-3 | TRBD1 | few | TGTGCCAGCAGCTTAGACAGGGGAGGCGAGCAGTACTTC | CASSLDRGGEQYF
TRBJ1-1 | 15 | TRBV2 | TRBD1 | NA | TGTGCCAGCAGGGCTGCCGGGACAGGGGTCACTGAAGCTTTCTTT | CASRAAGTGVTEAFF
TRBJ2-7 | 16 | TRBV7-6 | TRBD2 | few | TGTGCCAGCAGCAGAATTACTAGCGGGAGGACCTACGAGCAGTACTTC | CASSRITSGRTYEQYF
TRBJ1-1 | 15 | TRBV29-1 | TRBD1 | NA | TGCAGCGTTGTTACAGGGGGGTCGGGTGGCACTGAAGCTTTCTTT | CSVVTGGSGGTEAFF
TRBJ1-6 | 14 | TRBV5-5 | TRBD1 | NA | TGTGCCAGCAGCCGACAGGGGAGAGATTCACCCCTCCACTTT | CASSRQGRDSPLHF
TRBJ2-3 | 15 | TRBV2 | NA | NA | TGTGCCAGCAGACTCACTAGGGGGAGCACAGATACGCAGTATTTT | CASRLTRGSTDTQYF
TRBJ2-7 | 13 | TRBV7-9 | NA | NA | TGTTCCAGCAGCTCCACAGGAACCTACGAGCAGTACTTC | CSSSSTGTYEQYF
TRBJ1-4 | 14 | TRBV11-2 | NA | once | TGTGCCAGCAGCTTAGGGCAGGGAAGGGGAAAACTGTTTTTT | CASSLGQGRGKLFF